This T cell receptor (beta chain) was obtained from a study of shared clonotypes between healthy human individuals. Only in-frame clones appear in the TCRdb table, and some are missing; sequencing was by immunoSEQ multiplex PCR. The sample lists some 2,500,000 clones; under 95% were seen once. The sequenced sample consisted of naive CD4+ T cells from PBMCs. Subset: CD45RA+ positively selected. The TCR comes from a man in his late teens or twenties in good health. Some clones in this sample may be carry-over from other donors' samples.

CDR3 sequence reads: CASSPYNQGQTSNQPQHF. The CDR3 DNA reads as TGTGCCAGCAGCCCATATAATCAAGGACAGACTAGCAATCAGCCCCAGCATTTT. J is TRBJ1-5 and V is TRBV21-1; TRBD1 is the table's D call, not checked against the DNA. TRBV21-1 is flagged as a pseudogene. CDR3 length equals 18 residues.